These T cell receptor beta chains were read from a single sample in a study of blood T cells in healthy people across ages. TCRdb reanalysed the 5' RACE reads using MiXCR and keeps one entry per CDR3 protein. The data contain fewer than 950,000 distinct CDR3 sequences, around half of them singletons. Sample: blood. Source of these receptors: an elderly man in good health. Each CDR3 is given with its conserved first and last residue. The D gene is left open where the match is weak. Only part of the rows carry a size: once, few, many, or a class if the clone is expanded.

d_call | j_call | v_call | clone_size | cdr3_aa | cdr3_nt
TRBD2 | TRBJ2-7 | TRBV6-4 | . | CASTGGMSSYEQYF | TGTGCCAGCACCGGGGGGATGTCCTCCTACGAGCAGTACTTC
TRBD2 | TRBJ2-4 | TRBV24-1 | many | CATSGGTPGGNIQYF | TGTGCCACCAGCGGGGGGACTCCCGGGGGAAACATTCAGTACTTC
. | TRBJ2-3 | TRBV10-3 | . | CAISNAGQLTDTQYF | TGTGCCATCAGTAACGCGGGACAGCTCACAGATACGCAGTATTTT
TRBD2 | TRBJ2-1 | TRBV7-3 | few | CASRAGGPGTEQFF | TGTGCCAGCAGGGCGGGAGGGCCAGGTACTGAGCAGTTCTTC
. | TRBJ1-4 | TRBV5-1 | . | CASSLAGISNEKLFF | TGCGCCAGCAGCCTTGCGGGGATCAGTAATGAAAAACTGTTTTTT
. | TRBJ2-7 | TRBV20-1 | few | CSATVPRDNSYEQYF | TGCAGTGCTACGGTCCCCCGGGACAACTCCTACGAGCAGTACTTC
TRBD1 | TRBJ2-5 | TRBV20-1 | . | CSASRGPGGQETQYF | TGCAGTGCTAGTAGAGGGCCAGGGGGCCAAGAGACCCAGTACTTC
. | TRBJ1-4 | TRBV2 | . | CASSGQATTNEKLFF | TGTGCCAGCAGTGGACAGGCCACGACTAATGAAAAACTGTTTTTT
. | TRBJ1-5 | TRBV27 | few | CASSQTGFDQPQHF | TGTGCCAGCAGTCAGACAGGATTCGATCAGCCCCAGCATTTT
TRBD2 | TRBJ2-5 | TRBV4-1 | . | CASSQDWLAGLETQYF | TGCGCCAGCAGCCAAGATTGGCTAGCGGGACTAGAGACCCAGTACTTC
TRBD2 | TRBJ2-3 | TRBV9 | few | CASSVDPRGLAEFTDTQYF | TGTGCCAGCAGCGTAGACCCTAGAGGTCTAGCGGAGTTCACAGATACGCAGTATTTT
. | TRBJ1-6 | TRBV6-6 | . | CASSTPPLGSPLHF | TGTGCCAGCAGCACGCCGCCGCTGGGGTCACCCCTCCACTTT
. | TRBJ1-6 | TRBV2 | . | CASSGDIDSSPLHF | TGTGCCTCCAGTGGGGACATTGATTCTTCACCCCTCCACTTT
TRBD1 | TRBJ2-7 | TRBV20-1 | . | CSGLDRGVHEQYF | TGCAGTGGCCTGGACAGGGGGGTCCACGAGCAGTACTTC
TRBD1 | TRBJ2-1 | TRBV18 | . | CASSPYHMTGGNEQFF | TGTGCCAGCTCACCCTACCACATGACAGGGGGGAATGAGCAGTTCTTC
. | TRBJ1-2 | TRBV25-1 | few | CASSPREGGSSGYTF | TGTGCCAGCAGTCCGCGGGAGGGGGGATCAAGTGGCTACACCTTC
. | TRBJ2-7 | TRBV27 | . | CASSPGRGAYEQYF | TGTGCCAGCAGTCCCGGACGAGGGGCCTACGAGCAGTACTTC
TRBD2 | TRBJ2-1 | TRBV29-1 | . | CSVDGAPGLAGGGSYNEQFF | TGCAGCGTTGACGGGGCTCCGGGACTAGCGGGAGGAGGGTCCTACAATGAGCAGTTCTTC
. | TRBJ2-1 | TRBV7-2 | . | CASSLNVAGSPYNKQFF | TGTGCCAGCAGCTTAAATGTAGCCGGGAGTCCCTACAATAAGCAGTTCTTC
TRBD2 | TRBJ2-1 | TRBV7-2 | few | CASSATGTSGRLTHNEQFF | TGTGCCAGCAGCGCGACCGGGACTAGCGGGAGGCTGACTCACAATGAGCAGTTCTTC
. | TRBJ2-3 | TRBV2 | . | CASSLTVSTDTQSF | TGTGCCAGCAGCCTGACTGTAAGCACAGATACGCAGTCTTTT
TRBD1 | TRBJ1-5 | TRBV9 | . | CASSSQGARGQPQHF | TGTGCCAGCAGCTCCCAGGGGGCGAGGGGTCAGCCCCAGCATTTT
. | TRBJ1-2 | TRBV10-1 | . | CASTPRPSVYTNYGYTF | TGCGCCAGCACTCCAAGGCCCTCAGTATACACTAACTATGGCTACACCTTC
TRBD1 | TRBJ1-2 | TRBV20-1 | . | CSARSATGDDIPYGYTF | TGCAGTGCTAGATCCGCCACAGGGGACGACATTCCGTATGGCTACACCTTC
TRBD1 | TRBJ2-3 | TRBV11-2 | . | CASRPGQADTQYF | TGTGCCAGCAGGCCCGGACAGGCAGATACGCAGTATTTT
. | TRBJ2-4 | TRBV29-1 | . | CSVGDTKNIQYF | TGCAGCGTTGGGGATACCAAAAACATTCAGTACTTC
. | TRBJ2-5 | TRBV18 | . | CASSPPTGAVTQYF | TGTGCCAGCTCACCACCGACGGGGGCCGTGACCCAGTACTTC
TRBD2 | TRBJ2-4 | TRBV7-3 | . | CASSPQGGLAGSNASKNIQYF | TGTGCCAGCAGCCCCCAAGGGGGGCTAGCGGGGTCGAATGCGTCCAAAAACATTCAGTACTTC
TRBD2 | TRBJ2-5 | TRBV12-3/TRBV12-4 | . | CATSSGGLLRETQYF | TGTGCCACTTCATCGGGGGGACTGCTTAGGGAGACCCAGTACTTC
TRBD2 | TRBJ2-7 | TRBV7-2 | few | CASSPGPLAGLGDEQYF | TGTGCCAGCAGCCCCGGCCCTCTAGCGGGCCTCGGGGACGAGCAGTACTTC
. | TRBJ2-5 | TRBV5-1 | . | CASSFAAGPQYF | TGCGCCAGCAGCTTCGCGGCCGGTCCCCAGTACTTC
TRBD1 | TRBJ2-3 | TRBV28 | . | CASSVYGGQRTQYF | TGTGCCAGCAGTGTATATGGGGGACAGAGGACGCAGTATTTT
. | TRBJ1-2 | TRBV20-1 | few | CSAPVGGAGYTF | TGCAGTGCCCCCGTTGGAGGGGCTGGCTACACCTTC
TRBD2 | TRBJ2-1 | TRBV20-1 | . | CSARGLAGRSSYNEQFF | TGCAGTGCTAGAGGACTAGCGGGGCGGAGCTCCTACAATGAGCAGTTCTTC
. | TRBJ2-2 | TRBV7-2 | . | CASALYTGELFF | TGTGCCAGTGCATTGTACACCGGGGAGCTGTTTTTT
. | TRBJ2-1 | TRBV4-1 | few | CASSHTAGEQFF | TGCGCCAGCAGCCATACGGCGGGGGAGCAGTTCTTC